These 20 T cell receptor beta chains came from one sample sequenced in a study of cytomegalovirus exposure and HLA in healthy donors. The PCR used 60 Vbeta and 13 Jbeta primers. Method: immunoSEQ multiplex PCR; TCRdb's copy keeps in-frame clones and lacks some. Found here are under 150,000 clones, under 85% of them singletons; the top ten hold around 6.7%. The sample was PBMCs. These receptors all come from a woman aged 40 to 55 in good health and CMV-seropositive.

The chain employs TRBV6-1 and TRBJ2-7; weak D call: TRBD2 (6 bases). The CDR3 consists of 16 residues. V lost 2 bases and J 0 bases, leaving 14 bases between the germline ends. Germline-derived CDR1 and CDR2 are MNHNS and SASEGT. CDR3 coding DNA: TGTGCCAGCAGTGAATCCATCGCGGGATACTCCTACGAGCAGTACTTC. Residues: CASSESIAGYSYEQYF.

The J gene is TRBJ1-1, the V gene TRBV5-4, with TRBD1 matching over 7 bases. Trimming removed 2 bases from V and 0 bases from J; junction bases left unmatched: 4. The CDR3 totals 15 residues. Germline V gene data show CDR1 as SGHNT and CDR2 as YYREEE (reference sequence). The chain's CDR3 is CASSFSTGVNTEAFF. Here the CDR3 DNA reads TGTGCCAGCAGCTTCTCTACAGGGGTGAACACTGAAGCTTTCTTT.

The chain joins TRBV28 to TRBJ1-4; the match to TRBD1 covers 8 bases. The length of the CDR3 is 15 residues. Trimming removed 6 bases from V and 0 bases from J; junction bases left unmatched: 3. Germline values: CDR1 MDHEN, CDR2 SYDVKM. The CDR3 DNA reads as TGTGCCAGCAGGGGACAGGCCGCAACTAATGAAAAACTGTTTTTT. It yields the protein CASRGQAATNEKLFF. The whole variable domain, remainder taken from reference TRBV28 and TRBJ1-4, is DVKVTQSSRYLVKRTGEKVFLECVQDMDHENMFWYRQDPGLGLRLIYFSYDVKMKEKGDIPEGYSVSREKKERFSLILESASTNQTSMYLCASRGQAATNEKLFFGSGTQLSVL.

This clone was recorded once. V is TRBV7-6 and J is TRBJ2-3, with D possibly TRBD2 on 6 matching bases. The V end was cut by 1 base, the J end by 4 bases, with 12 bases between. Germline V CDR1 and CDR2: SGHVS, FNYEAQ. CDR3 size: 15 residues. The CDR3 DNA reads as TGTGCCAGCAGCTTAGATGCGGGGACGTCAGATACGCAGTATTTT. As protein: CASSLDAGTSDTQYF.

This chain uses TRBV6-1 with TRBJ2-1; D remains ambiguous. The CDR3 spans 12 residues. Germline V gene sequence: CDR1 MNHNS, CDR2 SASEGT. Between the trimmed V and J ends, which lost 2 bases and 4 bases, there was a span of 3 bases. This CDR3 is CASSEQYNEQFF. Here the CDR3 DNA reads TGTGCCAGCAGTGAACAGTACAATGAGCAGTTCTTC.

In its sample, this clone was seen once. The junction differs from germline at one of its ends, possibly a read error. CDR3 DNA sequence: TGTTCCAGCAGCTTAACCGGGTCGGTCTATGGCTACACCTTC. It specifies CSSSLTGSVYGYTF. The chain couples TRBV7-9 to TRBJ1-2; D ambiguous. This CDR3 is 14 amino acids long. Germline V gives CDR1 SEHNR, CDR2 FQNEAQ (reference sequence). Filled out from reference TRBV7-9 and TRBJ1-2, the complete variable domain reads DTGVSQNPRHKITKRGQNVTFRCDPISEHNRLYWYRQTLGQGPEFLTYFQNEAQLEKSRLLSDRFSAERPKGSFSTLEIQRTEQGDSAMYLCSSSLTGSVYGYTFGSGTRLTVV.

The V and J genes are TRBV10-3 and TRBJ1-6; D is possibly TRBD1 (5 bases). The germline gives CDR1 ENHRY, CDR2 SYGVKD. The CDR3 runs 13 residues. V gave up 10 bases and J gave up 7 bases, with 14 bases separating them. CDR3 sequence (DNA): TGTGCCACCACTGATGGGGGGAATTCACCCCTCCACTTT. It yields the protein CATTDGGNSPLHF.

This clone was detected only a few times. V usage is TRBV18 and J usage is TRBJ1-2; no firm D call. This CDR3 contains 14 residues. CDR1 is KGHSH and CDR2 is LQKENI in the germline V gene. V was trimmed by 6 bases and J by 4 bases, leaving 15 bases between them. The CDR3 is CASSGTDWGYGYTF. The CDR3, as DNA: TGTGCCAGCTCTGGCACGGACTGGGGCTATGGCTACACCTTC.

The chain combines TRBV13 with TRBJ2-3, with D tentatively TRBD2 (5 bases). The germline V and J ends were trimmed by 6 bases and 8 bases, with 21 bases remaining between them. Germline V gives CDR1 PRHDT, CDR2 FYEKMQ (reference sequence). The CDR3 totals 15 residues. As DNA, the CDR3 is TGTGCCAGCAGTTACCCTTGGGCCAGCGGTGTTACGCAGTATTTT. Its protein product is CASSYPWASGVTQYF.

The chain has TRBV6-5 and TRBJ2-5; 10 bases map to TRBD2. J was trimmed by 4 bases and V by 2 bases; bases with no gene match: 7. Germline CDR1 MNHEY, CDR2 SVGAGI. This CDR3 is built from 16 residues. For the CDR3, the DNA is TGTGCCAGCAGTTACACGCTAGCGGGGGATTTAGAGACCCAGTACTTC. Its protein product is CASSYTLAGDLETQYF.

A few counts support this clone. The genes are TRBV19 and TRBJ2-3; TRBD2 is a possible D gene (6 bases). Germline CDR1 and CDR2: LNHDA and SQIVND (reference sequence). Trimming removed 3 bases at V and 3 bases at J, with 7 bases between. The CDR3 spans 13 residues. DNA for the CDR3: TGTGCCAGTAGTATGGGACTTACAGATACGCAGTATTTT. Amino acid sequence: CASSMGLTDTQYF.

The chain joins TRBV9 to TRBJ2-7; D is ambiguous. CDR3 size: 15 residues. V gave up 0 bases and J gave up 6 bases, with 16 bases separating them. Per germline, CDR1 SGDLS and CDR2 YYNGEE. The CDR3 DNA follows: TGTGCCAGCAGCGTAGTGTCGAAGCCCCCCCCCGAGCAGTACTTC. Encoded protein: CASSVVSKPPPEQYF.

This sequence joins TRBV7-6 and TRBJ2-1, with 9 bases identical to TRBD1. The CDR3 consists of 15 residues. Trimming at V came to 4 bases and at J to 4 bases, leaving 5 bases not matched to a gene. CDR1 is SGHVS, CDR2 FNYEAQ, per germline. The CDR3 spells CASSWGQGAYNEQFF. The CDR3 region has the DNA TGTGCCAGCAGCTGGGGACAGGGTGCGTACAATGAGCAGTTCTTC.

As regards this clone: Compared with germline, one end of the junction differs, possibly owing to a read error. This chain links TRBV7-9 with TRBJ1-5; TRBD1 matches at 7 bases. Germline V gives CDR1 SEHNR, CDR2 FQNEAQ (reference sequence). The CDR3 totals 17 residues. The CDR3, as DNA: TGTTCCAGCAGCTCATACCTAAGAGGACAGGACAATCAGCCCCAGCATTTT. This encodes CSSSSYLRGQDNQPQHF.

This rearrangement joins TRBV7-9 to TRBJ1-4, with D unclear. The germline V gene encodes CDR1 SEHNR and CDR2 FQNEAQ (reference sequence). The CDR3 contains 17 residues. Trimming pared 1 base from V and 0 bases from J, leaving 12 bases between. The CDR3 loop reads CASSLDYLPATNEKLFF. The CDR3 region has the DNA TGTGCCAGCAGCTTAGATTACCTACCGGCAACTAATGAAAAACTGTTTTTT.

The chain joins TRBV19 to TRBJ2-7, with 8 bases identical to TRBD1. This CDR3 has 15 amino acids. Trimming took 6 bases from V and 3 from J; bases not matched to a gene: 10. The germline V gene has CDR1 LNHDA and CDR2 SQIVND (reference sequence). CDR3 region: CASRATGGNNYEQYF. In DNA, the CDR3 is TGTGCCAGTAGGGCTACAGGGGGAAACAACTACGAGCAGTACTTC.

The gene calls are TRBV5-1 and TRBJ2-3, with 8 bases aligning to TRBD2. The CDR3 spans 17 residues. J gave up 3 bases and V 0 bases, and 9 bases lay outside the gene matches. Germline CDR1 is SGHRS and CDR2 is YFSETQ. The CDR3 sequence is CASSLAGGGRLTDTQYF. CDR3 coding DNA: TGCGCCAGCAGCTTGGCCGGGGGGGGCAGGTTGACAGATACGCAGTATTTT. Full variable domain (rest looked up from reference TRBV5-1 and TRBJ2-3): KAGVTQTPRYLIKTRGQQVTLSCSPISGHRSVSWYQQTPGQGLQFLFEYFSETQRNKGNFPGRFSGRQFSNSRSEMNVSTLELGDSALYLCASSLAGGGRLTDTQYFGPGTRLTVL.

The chain is built from TRBV7-9 and TRBJ2-3; D may be TRBD2 (6 bases). Trimming pared 0 bases from V and 0 bases from J, leaving 16 bases between. This CDR3 spans 18 amino acids. Looked up from germline, CDR1 is SEHNR and CDR2 is FQNEAQ (reference sequence). The CDR3 loop is CASSLARGGDGSTDTQYF. The CDR3 nucleotides are TGTGCCAGCAGCTTAGCTAGGGGAGGTGATGGAAGCACAGATACGCAGTATTTT.

This chain links TRBV5-1 with TRBJ2-5; D gene uncertain. The CDR3 spans 15 residues. The V end lost 4 bases, the J end lost 0 bases, and 13 bases lay between the germline ends. Germline lookup yields CDR1 SGHRS and CDR2 YFSETQ. The CDR3 loop is CASSPQTSYQETQYF. The CDR3 DNA follows: TGCGCCAGCAGCCCTCAGACATCTTACCAAGAGACCCAGTACTTC.

The chain combines TRBV5-1 with TRBJ2-1, with 10 bases identical to TRBD1. V was clipped by 7 bases and J by 5 bases; unmatched bases: 6. The length of the CDR3 is 14 residues. Germline-derived CDR1 and CDR2 are SGHRS and YFSETQ. The CDR3 coding sequence is TGCGCCAGCGACTCGGGACAGGGGCACAATGAGCAGTTCTTC. Its translation is CASDSGQGHNEQFF.